This T cell receptor (beta chain) derives from a study of cytomegalovirus exposure and HLA in healthy donors. Both 60 Vbeta primers and 13 Jbeta primers went into the PCR. Only in-frame clones appear in the TCRdb table, and some are missing; sequencing was by immunoSEQ multiplex PCR. The sample yields about 60,000 clones, more than 75% seen once. The V gene lost 6 bases and the J gene lost 4 bases, with 16 bases spanning the gap. This CDR3 contains 16 residues. CDR1 and CDR2 (germline): SNHLY, FYNNEI. About this clone itself: Its antigen is not known.

Overall study findings and caveats: Earlier analysis yielded a pattern in which most TCR beta V segments were productive about 90% or about 30% of the time. Cytomegalovirus association was listed for 150 or so TCR beta chains. By HLA locus, TCR association rates varied in a later analysis, with DRB1 showing the most and HLA-C the fewest. Reports indicate that TCR beta sequences accurately predicted the HLA-A and HLA-B alleles of most subjects.

The source is a man between 18 and 29 years old in good health and CMV-seronegative. The V call is TRBV2, the J call TRBJ1-6; tentative D call: TRBD1 (6 bases). The sequenced sample consisted of PBMCs. The CDR3 nucleotides are TGTGCCAGCAGGGAACGGGGGGGCCTATATAATTCACCCCTCCACTTT. It is translated as CASRERGGLYNSPLHF.